This T cell receptor (beta chain) was obtained from a study of cytomegalovirus exposure and HLA in healthy donors. PCR involved 60 Vbeta and 13 Jbeta primers. Sequencing was performed with immunoSEQ multiplex PCR; in TCRdb, only in-frame clones are kept and a portion is missing. The profile shows 95,000 to 150,000 clones, about 81% of them singletons. Study-wide results and caveats: By a later analysis, the bulk of CMV-associated TCR beta chains appeared HLA-restricted. The number of N-insertions in an Asian-associated ancestry cluster was reportedly below the roughly 670-donor mean in a later analysis.

Germline values: CDR1 WSHSY, CDR2 SAAADI. The germline V and J ends were trimmed by 2 bases and 8 bases, with 8 bases remaining between them. The CDR3 loop spans 12 amino acids. About this clone itself: Its specificity is not known.

Specimen: PBMCs. The clonotype comes from a man aged 35 to 55 in good health and CMV-seronegative. The rearrangement links TRBV10-2 to TRBJ2-3; no firm D call. CDR3 sequence: CASSEGAITQYF. Written as DNA, the CDR3 is TGCGCCAGCAGTGAGGGAGCTATTACGCAGTATTTT.